This T cell receptor (beta chain) came from a study of blood T cell repertoires in COVID-19. Study in general: There were acute and convalescent COVID-19 samples, and they came from the United States, Italy and Spain. The analysed material was cDNA or gDNA that came from T cells, B-cell-depleted T cells, or PBMCs.

In the source study's methods: The assay estimated nucleated cells by amplifying reference gene primers. The assay was immunoSEQ multiplex PCR, and TCRdb's table has in-frame clones only and misses some. The V and J calls and clone size were taken over from that table, and D and trimming were inferred from the DNA. This table holds about 400,000 clones, about nine tenths found once. The clonotype was recovered from a woman in her twenties or thirties with active or convalescent COVID-19. Sequencing used peripheral blood.

CDR3: CASSDARVRYTF. The CDR3 DNA reads as TGTGCCAGCAGTGACGCCAGGGTGCGCTACACCTTC. V is TRBV2 and J is TRBJ1-2, with D possibly TRBD1 on 5 matching bases. The germline gives CDR1 SNHLY, CDR2 FYNNEI. V was shortened by 3 bases and J by 9 bases, with 11 bases between the two germline ends. CDR3 length: 12 amino acids. The full variable domain, with the rest looked up from reference TRBV2 and TRBJ1-2, is EPEVTQTPSHQVTQMGQEVILRCVPISNHLYFYWYRQILGQKVEFLVSFYNNEISEKSEIFDDQFSVERPDGSNFTLKIRSTKLEDSAMYFCASSDARVRYTFGSGTRLTVV.